This T cell receptor (beta chain) was found in a study of technical replicates of blood from several donors. The method was immunoSEQ multiplex PCR; TCRdb's version includes in-frame clones alone and lacks a portion of them. The repertoire holds 50,000 to 75,000 clones, with 90% to 95% as singletons. The trim removed 4 bases at V and 6 bases at J, leaving 4 bases unmatched. Germline loops: CDR1 SGHTA, CDR2 FQGNSA. The length of the CDR3 is 14 residues. The sequenced sample consisted of PBMCs. The source is a human donor in good health. Some clones in this sample may be carry-over from other donors' samples. The gene calls are TRBV7-2 and TRBJ1-5; TRBD1 agrees at 9 bases. In DNA, the CDR3 is TGTGCCAGCAGCTCAGGACAGGGGATTCAGCCCCAGCATTTT. Translated, it gives CASSSGQGIQPQHF.